This entry is about one T cell receptor (beta chain). The antigen is unknown. A multiplex PCR was run with 60 Vbeta primers and 13 Jbeta primers. Here immunoSEQ multiplex PCR was the method, and the copy in TCRdb shows in-frame clones only, minus some. Here the sample spans about 130,000 clones, approximately 17% being singletons. The length of the CDR3 is 16 residues. CDR1 and CDR2 from the germline V gene are SGHDT and YYEEEE. J was trimmed by 5 bases and V by 0 bases; bases with no gene match: 8. The data derive from a study of cytomegalovirus exposure and HLA in healthy donors. Findings of the study overall: A later analysis reported that several of the most significant clusters appeared to be linked to common viral pathogens, among them Epstein-Barr virus. Earlier analysis looked at TCR beta V segments, and most were productive about 90% or about 30% of the time. There were 160 or so TCR beta chains listed as cytomegalovirus-associated. Most TCR sequences proved rare, with some public TCRs found in many donors.

The sequenced material came from PBMCs. This TCR derives from a female donor in good health and CMV-seropositive. V is TRBV5-6 and J is TRBJ2-5; 9 nucleotides agree with TRBD1. CDR3 protein: CASSLGRGTGTETQYF. CDR3 sequence (DNA): TGTGCCAGCAGCTTGGGCCGCGGGACAGGGACTGAGACCCAGTACTTC.